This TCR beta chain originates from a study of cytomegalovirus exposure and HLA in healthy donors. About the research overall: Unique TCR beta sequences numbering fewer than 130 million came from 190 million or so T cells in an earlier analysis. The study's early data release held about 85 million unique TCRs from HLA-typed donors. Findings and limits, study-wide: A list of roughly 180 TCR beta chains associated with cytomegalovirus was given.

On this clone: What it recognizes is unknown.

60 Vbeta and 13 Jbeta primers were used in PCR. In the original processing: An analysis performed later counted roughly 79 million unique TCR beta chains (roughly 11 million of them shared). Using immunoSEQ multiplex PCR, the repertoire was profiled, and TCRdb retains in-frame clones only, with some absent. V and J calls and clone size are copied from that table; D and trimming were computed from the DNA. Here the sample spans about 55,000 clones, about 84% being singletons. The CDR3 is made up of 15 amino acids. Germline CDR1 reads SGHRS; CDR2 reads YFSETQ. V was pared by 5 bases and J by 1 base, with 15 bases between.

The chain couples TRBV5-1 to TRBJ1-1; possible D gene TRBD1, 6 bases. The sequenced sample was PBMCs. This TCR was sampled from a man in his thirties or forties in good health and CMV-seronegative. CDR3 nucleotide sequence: TGCGCCAGCAGGGGCCCGGGACAAGGGAACACTGAAGCTTTCTTT. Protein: CASRGPGQGNTEAFF.